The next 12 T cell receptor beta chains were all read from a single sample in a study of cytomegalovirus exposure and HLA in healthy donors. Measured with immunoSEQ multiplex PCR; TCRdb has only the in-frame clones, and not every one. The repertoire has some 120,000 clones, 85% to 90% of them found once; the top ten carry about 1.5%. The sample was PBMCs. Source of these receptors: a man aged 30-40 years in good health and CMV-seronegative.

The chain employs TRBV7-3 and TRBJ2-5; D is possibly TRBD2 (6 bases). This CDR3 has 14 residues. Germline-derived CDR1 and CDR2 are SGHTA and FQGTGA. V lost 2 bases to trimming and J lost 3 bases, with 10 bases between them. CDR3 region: CASSLAGMEETQYF. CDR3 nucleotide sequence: TGTGCCAGCAGCTTAGCGGGGATGGAAGAGACCCAGTACTTC.

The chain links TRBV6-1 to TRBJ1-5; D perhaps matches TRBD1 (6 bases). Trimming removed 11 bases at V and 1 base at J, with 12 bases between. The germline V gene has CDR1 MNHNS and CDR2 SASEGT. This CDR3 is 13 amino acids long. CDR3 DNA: TGTGCCGCCGACCAGGGGAGCAATCAGCCCCAGCATTTT. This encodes CAADQGSNQPQHF.

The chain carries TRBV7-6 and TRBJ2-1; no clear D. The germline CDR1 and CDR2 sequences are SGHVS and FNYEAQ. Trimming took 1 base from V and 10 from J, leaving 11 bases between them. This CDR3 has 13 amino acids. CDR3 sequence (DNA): TGTGCCAGCAGCTTAGGAAGCCTGTTAGAGCAGTTCTTC. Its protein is CASSLGSLLEQFF.

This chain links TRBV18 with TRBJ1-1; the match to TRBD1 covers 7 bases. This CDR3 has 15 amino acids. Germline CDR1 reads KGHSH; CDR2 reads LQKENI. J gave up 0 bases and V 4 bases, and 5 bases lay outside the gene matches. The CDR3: CASSLQGTLNTEAFF. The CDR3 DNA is TGTGCCAGCTCACTACAGGGGACCTTGAACACTGAAGCTTTCTTT. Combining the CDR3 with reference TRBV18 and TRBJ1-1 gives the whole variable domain NAGVMQNPRHLVRRRGQEARLRCSPMKGHSHVYWYRQLPEEGLKFMVYLQKENIIDESGMPKERFSAEFPKEGPSILRIQQVVRGDSAAYFCASSLQGTLNTEAFFGQGTRLTVV.

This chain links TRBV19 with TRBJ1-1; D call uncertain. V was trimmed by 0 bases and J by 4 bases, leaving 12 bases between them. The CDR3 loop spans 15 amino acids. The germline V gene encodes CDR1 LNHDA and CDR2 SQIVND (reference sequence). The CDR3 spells CASSIDSVRGTEAFF. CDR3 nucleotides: TGTGCCAGTAGTATAGATAGTGTCCGGGGCACTGAAGCTTTCTTT.

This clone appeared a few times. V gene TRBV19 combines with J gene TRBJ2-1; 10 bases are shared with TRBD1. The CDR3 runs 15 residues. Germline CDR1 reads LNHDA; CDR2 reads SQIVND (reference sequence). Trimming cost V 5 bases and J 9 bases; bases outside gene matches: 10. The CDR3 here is CASSARQGASGEQFF. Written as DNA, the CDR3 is TGTGCCAGTAGTGCACGACAGGGGGCCAGTGGTGAGCAGTTCTTC. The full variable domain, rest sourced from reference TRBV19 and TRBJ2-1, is DGGITQSPKYLFRKEGQNVTLSCEQNLNHDAMYWYRQDPGQGLRLIYYSQIVNDFQKGDIAEGYSVSREKKESFPLTVTSAQKNPTAFYLCASSARQGASGEQFFGPGTRLTVL.

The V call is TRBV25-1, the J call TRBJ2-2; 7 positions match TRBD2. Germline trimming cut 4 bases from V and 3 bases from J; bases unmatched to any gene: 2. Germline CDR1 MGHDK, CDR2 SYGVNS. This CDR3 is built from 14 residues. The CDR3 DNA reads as TGTGCCAGCAGTGCTAGCGGATACACCGGGGAGCTGTTTTTT. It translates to CASSASGYTGELFF.

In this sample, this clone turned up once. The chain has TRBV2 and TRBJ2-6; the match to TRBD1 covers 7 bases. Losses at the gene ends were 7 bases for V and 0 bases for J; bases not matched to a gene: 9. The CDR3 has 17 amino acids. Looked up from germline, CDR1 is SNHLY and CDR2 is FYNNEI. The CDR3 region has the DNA TGTGCCAGCAATAAGGACAGGCTCGTCTCTGGGGCCAACGTCCTGACTTTC. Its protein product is CASNKDRLVSGANVLTF. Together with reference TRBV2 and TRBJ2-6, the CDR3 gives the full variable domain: EPEVTQTPSHQVTQMGQEVILRCVPISNHLYFYWYRQILGQKVEFLVSFYNNEISEKSEIFDDQFSVERPDGSNFTLKIRSTKLEDSAMYFCASNKDRLVSGANVLTFGAGSRLTVL.

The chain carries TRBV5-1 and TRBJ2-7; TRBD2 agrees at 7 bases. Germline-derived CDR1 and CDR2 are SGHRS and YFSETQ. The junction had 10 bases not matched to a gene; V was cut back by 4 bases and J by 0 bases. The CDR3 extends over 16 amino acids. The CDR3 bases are TGCGCCAGCAGCGTAAATCCGGGACTAAACTCCTACGAGCAGTACTTC. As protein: CASSVNPGLNSYEQYF.

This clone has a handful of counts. The CDR3 sequence: CASSEVAGTQETQYF. DNA for the CDR3: TGTGCCAGCAGTGAAGTAGCGGGCACGCAAGAGACCCAGTACTTC. The chain couples TRBV6-1 to TRBJ2-5; 7 positions agree with TRBD2. The CDR3 loop spans 15 amino acids. The germline CDR1 and CDR2 sequences are MNHNS and SASEGT. Germline trimming cut 1 base from V and 2 bases from J; bases unmatched to any gene: 4.

For the CDR3, the DNA is TGTGCCAGCAGTGAAATCGGTTCAGCGGGCTACACCTTC. Protein sequence: CASSEIGSAGYTF. J is TRBJ1-2 and V is TRBV25-1; D gene ambiguous. This CDR3 has 13 residues. CDR1 is MGHDK, CDR2 SYGVNS, per germline. Trimming took 2 bases from V and 8 from J, leaving 12 bases between them.

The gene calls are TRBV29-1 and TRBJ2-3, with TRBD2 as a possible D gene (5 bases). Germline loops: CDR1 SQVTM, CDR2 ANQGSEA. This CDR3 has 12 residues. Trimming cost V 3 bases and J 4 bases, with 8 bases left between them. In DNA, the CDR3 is TGCAGCGTTGAGGCGGGTGCAGATACGCAGTATTTT. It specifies CSVEAGADTQYF.